This section outlines one TCR beta chain sequence together with its context. This clone was seen a few times. The specificity of this receptor is unknown. No qualities accompany the bases; no much larger clone lies one base away. For TCRbeta CDR3 sequencing, genomic DNA from the sorted cells was extracted using the QIAGEN DNeasy Blood and Tissue Kit. High-throughput TCRbeta CDR3 sequencing, including PCR amplification with bias correction and internal controls, was performed commercially through immunoSEQ. The authors processed their data as follows. Unique productive TCRbeta sequences were defined by CDR3 nucleotide sequence where primers matched, otherwise by CDR3 amino acid sequence with Vbeta and Jbeta genes. As a correction for sorting error, sequences shared between sorted populations at a frequency ratio of 2:1 or less were discarded, and the remaining shared sequences were assigned to the higher population. Sequences were defined as donor-reactive when expanded at least 5-fold in CFSE-low cells versus unstimulated cells and present at a frequency of at least 0.01% in CFSE-low cells. Jensen-Shannon divergence, calculated on the top 100 TCRbeta sequences ranked by frequency, was used to quantify repertoire divergence. For samples with multiple sequencing runs, sorting error was corrected in each run separately before the runs were combined. TCRdb provides this immuneACCESS table in a form limited to in-frame rearrangements. Some clones are lacking; in checked studies, under half of them reflect an unresolved V gene, and why the rest are absent is not known. That table is the source of V, J and clone size, and D and trimming were worked out from the DNA. In this sample the table shows about 14,000 clones, approximately 90% of which occur a single time. The biggest ten clones account for 10% to 15% of the sample.

CDR1 and CDR2 are drawn from the germline V gene: MGHRA, YSYEKL. The CDR3 goes from the cysteine to the phenylalanine over 16 residues. The entry retains the CDR3 DNA only, 48 bases that are in frame from base 1. Trimming at the junction amounts to 3 bases on V and 4 bases on J, and the germline ends lie 16 bases apart. This sample was taken from a study of Tregs in tolerant kidney transplant recipients (dated by TCRdb to between 2019 and 2020). At the level of the whole study: Before combined kidney and bone marrow transplantation, this study identified donor-specific regulatory T cells using TCRbeta sequencing and then followed those same cells after transplant. In a few healthy controls, several methods of expanding Tregs specific for an allogeneic donor were compared by TCRbeta repertoire sequencing. The paper's findings and limits, for the study overall: Biological reproducibility was not examined directly, but technical replication error appeared to be minimal. The most biologically relevant and donor-specific TCRbeta repertoire appeared to be identified by expanding Tregs with activated donor B cells. The study was limited by small patient numbers, and the findings need validation in larger populations and under other immunosuppression protocols.

Unstimulated Tregs (CD4+CD25+CD127-), CD4+ non-Tregs (CD4+CD25-), CD4 and CD8 cells were FACS-sorted from thawed PBMCs. Blood from healthy controls was obtained either from healthy volunteers or as purchased buffy coats. Healthy control blood was processed to PBMCs with a Ficoll density gradient and then cryopreserved, whereas patient PBMCs were collected both before and after transplant. The chain is made from TRBV4-1 and TRBJ2-1, with a tentative D gene TRBD2 over 5 matching bases. The sample was CD8+ T cells from blood. This receptor was identified in a human donor in good health. The CDR3 amino acid sequence is: CASSHLSVGLYNEQFF. The DNA is TGCGCCAGCAGCCACCTCAGTGTAGGACTTTACAATGAGCAGTTCTTC.